This T cell receptor (beta chain) was retrieved from a study of cytomegalovirus exposure and HLA in healthy donors. On this clone: What it binds is unknown.

Researchers ran the PCR with 60 Vbeta and 13 Jbeta primers. Only in-frame clones appear in the TCRdb table, and some are missing; sequencing was by immunoSEQ multiplex PCR. The sample shows under 200,000 clones, less than 90% of them seen only once. Germline-derived CDR1 and CDR2 are MNHEY and SMNVEV (reference sequence). This CDR3 is 13 amino acids long. Trimming shortened V by 7 bases and J by 4 bases, and 13 bases separated the two germline ends. The study's findings and limits: The study labeled 150 to 200 TCR beta chains cytomegalovirus-associated. In a later analysis, at a false discovery rate of 0.05, 15,000 to 20,000 TCR beta sequences were associated with HLA alleles. It emerged from a later analysis that several of the most significant clusters appeared to be linked to common viral pathogens. In vitro experiments confirmed that three CMV-associated chains were specific for CMV antigens.

The sequenced sample was PBMCs. The chain links TRBV27 to TRBJ1-1; a weak D match, TRBD1 (5 bases). The TCR was taken from a man between 25 and 39 years old in good health and CMV-seronegative. Here the CDR3 DNA reads TGTGCCAGCAAAAGGGACTTGGCCACTGAAGCTTTCTTT. Translated: CASKRDLATEAFF.